This T cell receptor beta chain was retrieved from a study of cytomegalovirus exposure and HLA in healthy donors. The PCR made use of 60 Vbeta and 13 Jbeta primers. Generated by immunoSEQ multiplex PCR, the TCRdb table keeps only in-frame clones and is missing some. The data contain around 120,000 clones, 79% of them singletons. The V gene end was trimmed by 2 bases and the J gene end by 6 bases; junction bases not matched to a gene: 13. This CDR3 is built from 18 residues. The germline V gene has CDR1 MNHNS and CDR2 SASEGT. The sequencing sample was made of PBMCs. The rearrangement uses TRBV6-1 and TRBJ2-1, with TRBD2 matching over 10 bases. This TCR came from a man aged 18 to 29 in good health and CMV-seronegative. The CDR3 DNA reads TGTGCCAGCAGTGAAAGGACCCCGGCTAGCGGGAGATCCAATGAGCAGTTCTTC. This sequence encodes CASSERTPASGRSNEQFF.